This TCR beta chain was captured in a study of tumor and adjacent non-tumor tissue in lung cancer. Three rounds of nested PCR, following a modified ARM-PCR protocol, produced the TCRbeta library. Using its own MiXCR run on the multiplex PCR reads, TCRdb lists one record per CDR3 protein. The sample lists tens of thousands of distinct CDR3 sequences, 72% occurring once. As concerns this clonotype: Its antigen is currently unknown. Possible read error: a much larger clone is one base away.

Germline loops: CDR1 MDHEN, CDR2 SYDVKM. The CDR3 contains 17 residues. Whole-study findings and limits: TCR diversity was significantly greater in tumor than normal lung tissue.

No cell sorting was done before RNA was extracted from the tissue. Between August and November 2014, newly diagnosed, chemotherapy-naive lung cancer patients underwent thoracic surgery in China. The receptor was isolated from a woman aged 40 to 55 with non-small cell lung cancer. The chain is built from TRBV28 and TRBJ2-5, with TRBD2 as a possible D gene (6 bases). The sequencing input was lung tumor tissue. The CDR3 is CASSARENSRFGESQYF. The CDR3 DNA reads TGTGCCAGCAGTGCCCGGGAGAATTCAAGATTCGGAGAGAGCCAGTACTTC.